These T cell receptor beta chains were read from a single sample in a study of blood T cell repertoires in COVID-19. Libraries were prepared by immunoSEQ multiplex PCR; TCRdb keeps only in-frame clonotypes and omits some of them. Found here are roughly 180,000 clones, roughly 86% of them singletons; the top ten hold less than 3%. The specimen was peripheral blood. These receptors all come from a woman in her twenties or thirties with active or convalescent COVID-19. Each CDR3 is given with its conserved first and last residue. D genes are given only for firm matches. Clone size is shown for a subset of rows, as once, few, many or a class of expanded clone.

V	size	D	J	length	CDR3	DNA
TRBV5-4	.	TRBD2	TRBJ2-1	17	CASSLATSGFSYNEQFF	TGTGCCAGCAGCTTGGCTACTAGCGGTTTCTCCTACAATGAGCAGTTCTTC
TRBV5-6	.	TRBD1	TRBJ2-1	13	CASSTGTVNEQFF	TGTGCCAGCAGCACCGGGACAGTCAATGAGCAGTTCTTC
TRBV19	.	.	TRBJ1-2	14	CASSAQGPPYGYTF	TGTGCCAGTAGTGCACAGGGACCGCCTTATGGCTACACCTTC
TRBV7-9	.	TRBD1	TRBJ1-1	16	CASSELGTGGRTEAFF	TGTGCCAGCAGCGAACTGGGGACAGGGGGGAGGACTGAAGCTTTCTTT
TRBV14	.	TRBD1	TRBJ2-1	16	CASSQNTGGYYNEQFF	TGTGCCAGCAGCCAGAATACAGGGGGGTACTACAATGAGCAGTTCTTC
TRBV7-9	.	.	TRBJ1-2	14	CASSLEGGPDGYTF	TGTGCCAGCAGCTTAGAGGGGGGGCCGGATGGCTACACCTTC
TRBV9	.	TRBD1	TRBJ1-6	17	CASSRTPLDRGISPLHF	TGTGCCAGCAGTCGTACGCCCCTCGACAGGGGAATTTCACCCCTCCACTTT
TRBV29-1	once	.	TRBJ2-7	13	CSVEQGISYEQYF	TGCAGCGTTGAGCAGGGAATCTCCTACGAGCAGTACTTC
TRBV19	.	TRBD1	TRBJ2-7	16	CASSGGDRGRSYEQYF	TGTGCCAGTAGTGGGGGGGACAGGGGAAGGTCCTACGAGCAGTACTTC
TRBV18	.	TRBD2	TRBJ2-5	14	CASSPRGLDETQYF	TGTGCCAGCTCACCCAGAGGACTAGACGAGACCCAGTACTTC
TRBV19	once	.	TRBJ1-4	14	CASSILLYNEKLFF	TGTGCCAGTAGTATACTCCTGTATAATGAAAAACTGTTTTTT
TRBV11-2	.	TRBD1	TRBJ2-6	17	CASSPTGGGYGANVLTF	TGTGCCAGCAGCCCAACAGGGGGTGGGTATGGGGCCAACGTCCTGACTTTC
TRBV5-4	.	.	TRBJ2-5	13	CASSLAHGETQYF	TGTGCCAGCAGCTTGGCGCACGGGGAGACCCAGTACTTC
TRBV10-3	.	.	TRBJ2-2	17	CAISESWAGPNTGELFF	TGTGCCATCAGTGAGTCGTGGGCGGGACCGAACACCGGGGAGCTGTTTTTT
TRBV15	.	TRBD1	TRBJ2-3	16	CATSRETGGPLDTQYF	TGTGCCACCAGCAGAGAGACAGGGGGACCCCTGGATACGCAGTATTTT
TRBV30	.	TRBD1	TRBJ1-1	16	CAWSVVWGDRGTEAFF	TGTGCCTGGAGTGTAGTTTGGGGGGACAGGGGCACTGAAGCTTTCTTT
TRBV18	.	.	TRBJ1-6	13	CASSPRLSSPLHF	TGTGCCAGCTCACCGAGGCTTAGTTCACCCCTCCACTTT
TRBV7-9	.	.	TRBJ2-7	14	CASSLAFLSYEQYF	TGTGCCAGCAGCTTAGCCTTCCTGTCCTACGAGCAGTACTTC
TRBV19	.	TRBD1	TRBJ1-4	21	CASSIDLWTGGTTATNEKLFF	TGTGCCAGTAGTATAGATCTCTGGACAGGGGGAACGACTGCAACTAATGAAAAACTGTTTTTT
TRBV6-6	once	.	TRBJ1-1	15	CASSYSSNPVTEAFF	TGTGCCAGCAGTTACTCCAGTAACCCTGTCACTGAAGCTTTCTTT
TRBV3-1/TRBV3-2	.	.	TRBJ2-1	16	CASSQDHPAAYNEQFF	TGTGCCAGCAGCCAAGATCACCCCGCAGCCTACAATGAGCAGTTCTTC
TRBV5-1	.	TRBD2	TRBJ2-7	16	CASSFGQGGPSYEQYF	TGCGCCAGCAGCTTCGGGCAGGGAGGGCCCTCCTACGAGCAGTACTTC
TRBV2	.	.	TRBJ2-7	14	CASSVTGRSHEQYF	TGTGCCAGCAGTGTAACAGGGCGATCGCACGAGCAGTACTTC
TRBV4-1	.	TRBD1	TRBJ1-2	16	CASSQGTGGKNYGYTF	TGCGCCAGCAGCCAAGGGACAGGGGGCAAGAACTATGGCTACACCTTC
TRBV4-1	.	TRBD2	TRBJ2-2	17	CASSQDISGGNTGELFF	TGCGCCAGCAGCCAAGATATCAGCGGGGGAAACACCGGGGAGCTGTTTTTT
TRBV5-6	.	TRBD2	TRBJ2-3	14	CASSLAGGKNTQYF	TGTGCCAGCAGCTTAGCGGGAGGGAAGAATACGCAGTATTTT
TRBV6-6	.	.	TRBJ1-5	14	CASSYRDKDQPQHF	TGTGCCAGCAGTTATCGGGACAAGGATCAGCCCCAGCATTTT
TRBV11-3	few	.	TRBJ1-1	14	CASSLGHSNTEAFF	TGTGCCAGCAGCTTGGGACATTCGAACACTGAAGCTTTCTTT
TRBV27	.	TRBD1	TRBJ1-6	19	CASSESTGGVRTYNSPLHF	TGTGCCAGCAGCGAGTCGACAGGGGGCGTCAGGACCTATAATTCACCCCTCCACTTT
TRBV7-9	.	.	TRBJ2-7	14	CASSLGTGHYEQYF	TGTGCCAGCAGCCTGGGCACGGGACATTACGAGCAGTACTTC
TRBV5-1	few	TRBD1	TRBJ1-2	14	CASSLADRVRGYTF	TGCGCCAGCAGCTTGGCCGACAGGGTTCGGGGCTACACCTTC
TRBV19	.	TRBD1	TRBJ2-3	16	CASSITSGQVTDTQYF	TGTGCCAGTAGTATAACCTCCGGACAGGTCACAGATACGCAGTATTTT
TRBV11-3	.	.	TRBJ1-4	12	CASSSGGERLFF	TGTGCCAGCAGTTCCGGCGGCGAGAGACTGTTTTTT
TRBV7-2	.	.	TRBJ1-2	16	CASSLDLPYRTNGYTF	TGTGCCAGCAGCTTAGATTTGCCTTACAGGACTAATGGCTACACCTTC
TRBV5-1	.	TRBD2	TRBJ2-1	15	CASSLGLAGINEQFF	TGCGCCAGCAGCTTGGGACTAGCGGGGATCAATGAGCAGTTCTTC
TRBV19	.	.	TRBJ1-2	12	CASLEGGSGYTF	TGTGCCAGCTTAGAGGGGGGGTCCGGCTACACCTTC
TRBV27	medium-sized	TRBD1	TRBJ2-2	16	CASSPTDRDGTGELFF	TGTGCCAGCAGTCCGACGGACAGGGATGGGACCGGGGAGCTGTTTTTT
TRBV5-1	.	.	TRBJ1-2	15	CASSSRSRESYGYTF	TGCGCCAGCAGCTCGAGAAGCCGAGAGAGCTATGGCTACACCTTC
TRBV3-1/TRBV3-2	.	TRBD1	TRBJ2-7	16	CASSQGYRGPSYEQYF	TGTGCCAGCAGCCAAGGGTACAGGGGGCCGTCCTACGAGCAGTACTTC
TRBV19	once	.	TRBJ2-7	17	CASRVGGKGSPSHEQYF	TGTGCCAGTAGGGTAGGGGGAAAGGGATCCCCGAGCCACGAGCAGTACTTC
TRBV28	.	.	TRBJ1-2	14	CASSLVQAPEGYTF	TGTGCCAGCAGTTTAGTACAGGCCCCTGAGGGCTACACCTTC
TRBV3-1/TRBV3-2	.	.	TRBJ1-3	13	CASSQDSGNTIYF	TGTGCCAGCAGCCAAGATTCAGGAAACACCATATATTTT
TRBV7-9	.	TRBD1	TRBJ1-2	14	CASSPGGLNYGYTF	TGTGCCAGCAGCCCAGGGGGCCTGAACTATGGCTACACCTTC
TRBV10-3	.	.	TRBJ2-2	16	CAIRLGQSANTGELFF	TGTGCCATCAGATTAGGACAGAGCGCGAACACCGGGGAGCTGTTTTTT
TRBV27	.	TRBD1	TRBJ2-1	17	CASSSPQTGGSYNEQFF	TGTGCCAGCAGTTCCCCCCAGACAGGGGGTAGCTACAATGAGCAGTTCTTC
TRBV5-4	.	.	TRBJ1-1	13	CASSYGKNTEAFF	TGTGCCAGCAGCTATGGCAAGAACACTGAAGCTTTCTTT
TRBV7-2	.	TRBD1	TRBJ1-1	15	CASRRDRGWDTEAFF	TGTGCCAGCAGACGGGACAGGGGGTGGGACACTGAAGCTTTCTTT
TRBV19	.	TRBD1	TRBJ1-1	16	CASSIRTGYGGTEAFF	TGTGCCAGTAGTATCAGGACAGGGTACGGGGGCACTGAAGCTTTCTTT
TRBV19	few	TRBD2	TRBJ2-1	14	CASSTGLAGGRQFF	TGTGCCAGTAGTACCGGACTAGCGGGAGGACGGCAGTTCTTC
TRBV9	once	TRBD1	TRBJ1-6	15	CASSVGQGGNSPLHF	TGTGCCAGCAGCGTAGGGCAGGGGGGTAATTCACCCCTCCACTTT
TRBV6-1	.	.	TRBJ1-6	15	CASSDRGGANSPLHF	TGTGCCAGCAGTGATCGGGGGGGAGCTAATTCACCCCTCCACTTT
TRBV5-1	once	.	TRBJ2-6	15	CASRRQSSGANVLTF	TGCGCCAGCAGGAGACAGAGCTCTGGGGCCAACGTCCTGACTTTC
TRBV7-9	.	.	TRBJ1-1	17	CASSLGVGRGKNTEAFF	TGTGCCAGCAGCTTAGGCGTCGGGAGGGGAAAGAACACTGAAGCTTTCTTT